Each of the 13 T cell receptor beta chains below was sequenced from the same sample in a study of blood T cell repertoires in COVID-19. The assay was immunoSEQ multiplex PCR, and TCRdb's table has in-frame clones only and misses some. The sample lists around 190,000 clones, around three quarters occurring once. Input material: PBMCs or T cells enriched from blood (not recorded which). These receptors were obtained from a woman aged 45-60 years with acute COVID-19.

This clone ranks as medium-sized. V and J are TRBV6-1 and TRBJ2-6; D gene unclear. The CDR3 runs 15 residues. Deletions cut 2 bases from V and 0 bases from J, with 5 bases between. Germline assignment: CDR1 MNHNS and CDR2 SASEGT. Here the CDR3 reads CASSEFLSGANVLTF. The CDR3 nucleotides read TGTGCCAGCAGTGAATTCCTCTCTGGGGCCAACGTCCTGACTTTC.

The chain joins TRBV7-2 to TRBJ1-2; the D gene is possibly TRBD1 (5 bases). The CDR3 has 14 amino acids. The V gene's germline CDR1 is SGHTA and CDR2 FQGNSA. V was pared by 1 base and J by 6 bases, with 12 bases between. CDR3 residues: CASSLVGGPDGYTF. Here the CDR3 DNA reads TGTGCCAGCAGCTTAGTGGGGGGACCTGATGGCTACACCTTC.

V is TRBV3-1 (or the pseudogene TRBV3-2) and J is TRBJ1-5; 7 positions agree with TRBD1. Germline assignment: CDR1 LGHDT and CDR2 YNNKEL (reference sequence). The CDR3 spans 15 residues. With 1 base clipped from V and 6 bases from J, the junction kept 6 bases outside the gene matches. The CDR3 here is CASSQGPQGVQPQHF. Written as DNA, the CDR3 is TGTGCCAGCAGCCAAGGGCCCCAGGGGGTTCAGCCCCAGCATTTT.

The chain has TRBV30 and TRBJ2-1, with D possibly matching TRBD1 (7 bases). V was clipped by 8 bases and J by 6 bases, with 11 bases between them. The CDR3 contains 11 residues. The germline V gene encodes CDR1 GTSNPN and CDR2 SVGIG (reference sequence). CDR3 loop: CAHQGGNEQFF. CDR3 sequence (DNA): TGTGCCCACCAGGGGGGCAATGAGCAGTTCTTC.

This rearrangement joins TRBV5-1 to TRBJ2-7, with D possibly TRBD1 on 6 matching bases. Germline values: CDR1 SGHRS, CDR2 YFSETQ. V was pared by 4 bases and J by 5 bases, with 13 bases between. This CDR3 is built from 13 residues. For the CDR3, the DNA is TGCGCCAGCAGCGGTGGACAGCACAACGAGCAGTACGTC. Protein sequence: CASSGGQHNEQYV.

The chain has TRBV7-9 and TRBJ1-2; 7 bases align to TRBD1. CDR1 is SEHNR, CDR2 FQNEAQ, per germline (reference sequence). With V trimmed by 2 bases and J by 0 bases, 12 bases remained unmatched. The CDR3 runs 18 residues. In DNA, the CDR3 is TGTGCCAGCAGCTTATCGACAGGGTCTGGGATGGCTAACTATGGCTACACCTTC. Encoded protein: CASSLSTGSGMANYGYTF.

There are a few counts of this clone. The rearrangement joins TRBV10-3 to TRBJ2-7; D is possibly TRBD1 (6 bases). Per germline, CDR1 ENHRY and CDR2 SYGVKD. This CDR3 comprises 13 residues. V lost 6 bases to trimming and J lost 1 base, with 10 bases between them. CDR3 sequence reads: CAIRKQGSYEQYV. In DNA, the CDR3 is TGTGCCATCAGAAAACAGGGATCCTACGAGCAGTACGTC.

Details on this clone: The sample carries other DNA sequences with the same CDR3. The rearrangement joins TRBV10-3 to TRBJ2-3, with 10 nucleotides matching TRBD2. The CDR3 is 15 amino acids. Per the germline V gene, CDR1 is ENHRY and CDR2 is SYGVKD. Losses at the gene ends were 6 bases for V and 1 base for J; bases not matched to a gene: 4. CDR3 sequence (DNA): TGTGCCATCAGAGCCGGGACTAGCGGCACAGATACGCAGTATTTT. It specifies CAIRAGTSGTDTQYF.

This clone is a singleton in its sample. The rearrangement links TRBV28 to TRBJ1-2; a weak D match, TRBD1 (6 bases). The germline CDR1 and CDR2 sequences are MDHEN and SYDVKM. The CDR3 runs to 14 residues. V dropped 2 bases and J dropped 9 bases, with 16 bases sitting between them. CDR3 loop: CASSLTHPGVSYTF. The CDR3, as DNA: TGTGCCAGCAGTTTAACCCACCCAGGGGTGAGCTACACCTTC.

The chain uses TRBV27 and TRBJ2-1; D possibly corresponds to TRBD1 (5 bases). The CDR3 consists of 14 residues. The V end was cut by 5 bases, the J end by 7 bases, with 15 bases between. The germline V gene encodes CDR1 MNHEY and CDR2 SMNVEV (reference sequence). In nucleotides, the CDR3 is TGTGCCAGCAGTGACCGAGAGACAGTTAATGAGCAGTTCTTC. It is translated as CASSDRETVNEQFF.

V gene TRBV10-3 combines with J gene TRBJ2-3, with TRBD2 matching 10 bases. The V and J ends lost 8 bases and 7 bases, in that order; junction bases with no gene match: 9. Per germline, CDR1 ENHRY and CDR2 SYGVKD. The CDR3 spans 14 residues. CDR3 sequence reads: CAISGASGGYTQYF. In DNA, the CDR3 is TGTGCCATCTCTGGGGCTAGCGGGGGATATACGCAGTATTTT.

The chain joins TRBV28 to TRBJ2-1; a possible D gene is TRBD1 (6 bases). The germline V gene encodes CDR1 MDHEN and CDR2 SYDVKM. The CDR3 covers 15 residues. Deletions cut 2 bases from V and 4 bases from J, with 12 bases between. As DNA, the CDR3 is TGTGCCAGCAGTTTAGGAGACAGGCTATACAATGAGCAGTTCTTC. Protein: CASSLGDRLYNEQFF.

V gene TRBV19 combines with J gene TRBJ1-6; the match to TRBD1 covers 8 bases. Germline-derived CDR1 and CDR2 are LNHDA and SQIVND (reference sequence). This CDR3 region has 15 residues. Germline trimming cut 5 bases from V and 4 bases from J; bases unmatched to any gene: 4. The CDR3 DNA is TGTGCCAGTAGTCCCCGACAGGGGTATAATTCACCCCTCCACTTT. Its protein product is CASSPRQGYNSPLHF.